Following are 13 T cell receptor beta chains from one sample sequenced in a study of identical twins. In TCRdb, the 5' RACE reads were re-called with MiXCR into one record per CDR3 protein. The table includes some 710,000 distinct CDR3 sequences, around 5.7% detected once. The source material was naive T cells sorted from blood. These receptors all come from a man between 18 and 29 years old in good health.

This clonotype was counted a few times. The V call is TRBV28, the J call TRBJ1-2, with 8 bases matching TRBD1. The CDR3 has 14 amino acids. V lost 8 bases, J lost 3 bases, and 8 bases stayed unmatched. Germline assignment: CDR1 MDHEN and CDR2 SYDVKM. CDR3 DNA: TGTGCCAGCCATATCGGGACAGGTGACTATGGCTACACCTTC. As protein: CASHIGTGDYGYTF.

This clonotype has just one count. V usage is TRBV11-2 and J usage is TRBJ2-7; no clear D gene. CDR3 length equals 13 residues. Germline V lookup: CDR1 SGHAT, CDR2 FQNNGV. V lost 5 bases and J 3 bases, leaving 11 bases between the germline ends. This CDR3 is CASSVGEFYEQYV. The DNA of the CDR3 is TGTGCCAGCAGCGTAGGAGAGTTCTACGAGCAGTACGTC.

This clonotype was observed many times. The V and J genes are TRBV10-3 and TRBJ2-7; 7 bases agree with TRBD1. The germline V gene encodes CDR1 ENHRY and CDR2 SYGVKD. The ends lost 9 bases at V and 3 bases at J; junction bases unmatched: 5. This CDR3 comprises 12 residues. The CDR3 DNA follows: TGTGCCATTGGGACAGACCGCTACGAGCAGTACTTC. It codes for CAIGTDRYEQYF.

This clonotype was counted at least ten times. The chain has TRBV28 and TRBJ2-5, with D tentatively TRBD1 or TRBD2 (5 bases each). Germline V gene lookup returns CDR1 MDHEN and CDR2 SYDVKM. The CDR3 has 14 residues. V lost 1 base to trimming and J lost 4 bases, with 10 bases between them. The DNA of the CDR3 is TGTGCCAGCAGTTTATTACGGGGCGGAGAGACCCAGTACTTC. This sequence encodes CASSLLRGGETQYF. The full variable domain, in which reference TRBV28 and TRBJ2-5 provide the parts outside the CDR3, is DVKVTQSSRYLVKRTGEKVFLECVQDMDHENMFWYRQDPGLGLRLIYFSYDVKMKEKGDIPEGYSVSREKKERFSLILESASTNQTSMYLCASSLLRGGETQYFGPGTRLLVL.

In its sample, this clonotype was seen many times. V usage is TRBV7-3 and J usage is TRBJ1-5; unclear D gene. The CDR3 totals 13 residues. Germline V lookup: CDR1 SGHTA, CDR2 FQGTGA. V was shortened by 5 bases and J by 4 bases, with 9 bases between the two germline ends. The CDR3 DNA reads TGTGCCAGCAGCCAACAACCGAATCAGCCCCAGCATTTT. Its translation: CASSQQPNQPQHF.

The chain carries TRBV6-2 or TRBV6-3 and TRBJ1-2; 11 positions agree with TRBD1. The CDR3 extends over 17 amino acids. The V and J ends lost 5 bases and 0 bases, in that order; junction bases with no gene match: 8. Germline-derived CDR1 and CDR2 are MNHEY and SVGEGT. Written as DNA, the CDR3 is TGTGCCAGCAGTCCCCGGACAGGGGGCACCTCTAACTATGGCTACACCTTC. Protein product: CASSPRTGGTSNYGYTF.

The sample holds many counts of this clonotype. V gene TRBV20-1 combines with J gene TRBJ2-7, with D perhaps matching TRBD1 (6 bases). This CDR3 spans 14 amino acids. In germline, CDR1 is DFQATT, CDR2 SNEGSKA (reference sequence). Trimming took 6 bases from V and 3 from J, leaving 18 bases between them. Here the CDR3 DNA reads TGCAGTGCAATGACAGGACGGACGGACTACGAGCAGTACTTC. As protein: CSAMTGRTDYEQYF.

In this sample, this clonotype turned up a few times. The gene calls are TRBV2 and TRBJ2-1; D is possibly TRBD1 or TRBD2 (5 bases each). The V gene lost 6 bases and the J gene lost 0 bases, with 12 bases spanning the gap. The length of the CDR3 is 15 residues. Germline CDR1 SNHLY, CDR2 FYNNEI. CDR3 loop: CASRGTKSSYNEQFF. CDR3 bases: TGTGCCAGCAGGGGGACCAAAAGCTCCTACAATGAGCAGTTCTTC. Filled out from reference TRBV2 and TRBJ2-1, the complete variable domain reads EPEVTQTPSHQVTQMGQEVILRCVPISNHLYFYWYRQILGQKVEFLVSFYNNEISEKSEIFDDQFSVERPDGSNFTLKIRSTKLEDSAMYFCASRGTKSSYNEQFFGPGTRLTVL.

Ten or more counts support this clonotype. The V call is TRBV2, the J call TRBJ1-1; D perhaps matches TRBD1 (6 bases). V lost 9 bases and J lost 0, with 14 bases in between. The length of the CDR3 is 14 residues. Germline V gene sequence: CDR1 SNHLY, CDR2 FYNNEI. CDR3 region: CASQQGYMNTEAFF. The CDR3, as DNA: TGTGCCAGTCAACAGGGCTACATGAACACTGAAGCTTTCTTT.

This clonotype was picked up a small number of times. This chain uses TRBV29-1 with TRBJ2-1; D gene ambiguous. The germline gives CDR1 SQVTM, CDR2 ANQGSEA. This CDR3 spans 12 amino acids. The CDR3 nucleotides read TGCAGTTACAGAAACTCCTACAATGAGCAGTTCTTC. Its protein product is CSYRNSYNEQFF.

The chain is built from TRBV24-1 and TRBJ2-1, with 8 positions matching TRBD1. Germline V lookup: CDR1 KGHDR, CDR2 SFDVKD. CDR3 length equals 17 residues. V trimming: 3 bases; J trimming: 2 bases; junction bases outside the gene matches: 8. CDR3 in DNA: TGTGCCACCAGTGATGCGACGGGACAGGAGACCTACAATGAGCAGTTCTTC. It is translated as CATSDATGQETYNEQFF.

The CDR3 sequence: CASSLVIGTEAFF. DNA for the CDR3: TGCGCCAGCAGCTTGGTAATAGGCACTGAAGCTTTCTTT. The chain carries TRBV5-1 and TRBJ1-1; D call uncertain. Germline V gene data show CDR1 as SGHRS and CDR2 as YFSETQ. The CDR3 runs to 13 residues. The V and J ends lost 0 bases and 4 bases respectively, with 7 bases between them.

This clonotype was seen ten or more times. This sequence joins TRBV6-2 or TRBV6-3 and TRBJ2-2; no firm D call. The CDR3 totals 11 residues. The germline V and J ends were trimmed by 4 bases and 10 bases, with 7 bases remaining between them. The germline V gene has CDR1 MNHEY and CDR2 SVGEGT. CDR3: CASSWSEELFF. The DNA for the CDR3 is TGTGCCAGCAGTTGGTCCGAGGAGCTGTTTTTT.